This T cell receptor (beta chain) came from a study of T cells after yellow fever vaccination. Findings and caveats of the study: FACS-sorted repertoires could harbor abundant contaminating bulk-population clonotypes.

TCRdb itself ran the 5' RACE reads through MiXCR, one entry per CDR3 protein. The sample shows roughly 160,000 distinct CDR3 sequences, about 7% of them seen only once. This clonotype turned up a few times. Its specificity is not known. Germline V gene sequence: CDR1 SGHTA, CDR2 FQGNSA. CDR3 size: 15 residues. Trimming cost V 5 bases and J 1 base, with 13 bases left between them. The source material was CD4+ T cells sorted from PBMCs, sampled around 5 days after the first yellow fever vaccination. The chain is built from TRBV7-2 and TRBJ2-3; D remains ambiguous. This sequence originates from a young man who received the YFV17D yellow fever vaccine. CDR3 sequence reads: CASSPPPGGTDTQYF. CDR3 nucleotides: TGTGCCAGCAGCCCACCCCCAGGAGGCACAGATACGCAGTATTTT.